This T cell receptor (beta chain) originates from a study of control samples from healthy donors and cancer patients. V lost 3 bases and J lost 6; bases outside the gene matches: 8. Per the germline V gene, CDR1 is MNHEY and CDR2 is SMNVEV (reference sequence). The CDR3 loop spans 15 amino acids. The data were produced by immunoSEQ multiplex PCR, yet TCRdb's version contains in-frame clones alone and is incomplete. The sample carries roughly 170,000 clones, over 85% recorded once. This clone was counted a single time. The clonotype was recovered from a man aged 18 to 35 in good health. This chain uses TRBV27 with TRBJ2-3; 8 bases map to TRBD1. The sample taken for sequencing was blood. CDR3 in amino acids: CASSFVRGRGDTQYF. CDR3 nucleotides: TGTGCCAGCAGTTTCGTCAGGGGGCGAGGGGATACGCAGTATTTT.